Presented here are 20 T cell receptor beta chains from one specimen sequenced in a study of T cell clonality in common variable immunodeficiency. Findings of the study overall: In common variable immunodeficiency, TCR beta chains reportedly carried fewer deletions and N-nucleotide insertions.

These receptors are not linked to any known antigen. Repertoires were generated with immunoSEQ multiplex PCR, while TCRdb's copy carries only in-frame clones and drops some. The sample has about 34,000 clones, none seen only once. The sequenced sample was peripheral blood mononuclear cells. All receptors come from a human donor with common variable immunodeficiency.

This clone was detected ten times or more. The CDR3 extends 3 residues past the end of the read, so its final part is completed from the germline J gene. The chain couples TRBV19 to TRBJ2-3, with D possibly TRBD1 on 5 matching bases. The CDR3 has 16 residues. Germline CDR1 LNHDA, CDR2 SQIVND (reference sequence). Trimming cost V 2 bases and J 3 bases, with 15 bases left between them. CDR3 bases read: TGTGCCAGTAGTATATCAAGGGCGCAGGGAACAGATACG. Translation: CASSISRAQGTDT. The whole CDR3 is CASSISRAQGTDTQYF. Looking up the rest from reference TRBV19 and TRBJ2-3 gives the full variable domain: DGGITQSPKYLFRKEGQNVTLSCEQNLNHDAMYWYRQDPGQGLRLIYYSQIVNDFQKGDIAEGYSVSREKKESFPLTVTSAQKNPTAFYLCASSISRAQGTDTQYFGPGTRLTVL.

Here the CDR3 reads CASTTGQGNGGELFF. Partial CDR3 DNA: TGTGCCAGCACCACTGGACAGGGCAACGGAGGGGAG. The V gene is TRBV2, the J gene TRBJ2-2, with TRBD1 matching 8 bases. The CDR3 goes on 3 residues after the read ends, and that part is filled in from the germline J gene. The germline V gene encodes CDR1 SNHLY and CDR2 FYNNEI. This CDR3 has 15 amino acids. J was trimmed by 8 bases and V by 7 bases; bases with no gene match: 12.

In this sample, this clone turned up many times. The CDR3 is cut off 3 residues early in the read; its end comes from the germline J gene. The V and J genes are TRBV19 and TRBJ2-4; TRBD2 agrees at 7 bases. V shed 3 bases, J shed 2 bases, and the junction held 4 bases outside the gene matches. Per germline, CDR1 LNHDA and CDR2 SQIVND (reference sequence). The CDR3 has 15 residues. The CDR3 loop reads CASSITGTTKNIQYF. The part of the CDR3 DNA that was read is TGTGCCAGTAGTATCACCGGGACTACCAAAAACATT.

This clone appeared many times. Read data end 3 residues before the CDR3 end; the end is taken from the germline J gene. The chain links TRBV30 to TRBJ2-3; D is unresolved. Germline V gives CDR1 GTSNPN, CDR2 SVGIG (reference sequence). V gave up 2 bases and J gave up 4 bases, with 13 bases separating them. The CDR3 has 14 residues. CDR3 in amino acids: CAWSPLPVPDTQYF. The covered CDR3 bases are TGTGCCTGGAGTCCTCTTCCCGTCCCAGATACG.

This clone was found many times. The sequenced CDR3 bases are TGCGCCAGCAGCCCACTAGCGGGGCCCTCCTACGAG. Translated, it gives CASSPLAGPSYE. The whole CDR3 region reads CASSPLAGPSYEQYF. The J gene is TRBJ2-7, the V gene TRBV5-1, with TRBD2 matching 10 bases. The CDR3 end falls 3 residues outside the read, so it is completed with the germline J gene. This CDR3 spans 15 amino acids. V gave up 4 bases and J gave up 0 bases; unmatched junction bases: 4. Germline assignment: CDR1 SGHRS and CDR2 YFSETQ.

Many counts were recorded for this clone. From the germline J gene comes the end of the CDR3, since the read stops 3 residues before it. This rearrangement joins TRBV7-3 to TRBJ1-1; 7 bases align to TRBD1. J lost 1 base, V lost 3 bases, and 2 bases had no gene match. The CDR3 spans 14 residues. Germline V gives CDR1 SGHTA, CDR2 FQGTGA. The chain's CDR3 is CASSFGQANTEAFF. The covered CDR3 bases are TGTGCCAGCAGCTTCGGACAGGCGAACACTGAA.

A few counts support this clone. The read finishes 3 residues shy of the CDR3 end, and the germline J gene is used to complete it. This rearrangement joins TRBV2 to TRBJ2-7, with TRBD2 as a possible D gene (5 bases). The CDR3 is 13 residues long. The germline V gene encodes CDR1 SNHLY and CDR2 FYNNEI. Trimming shortened V by 6 bases and J by 2 bases, and 11 bases separated the two germline ends. CDR3 sequence reads: CASSRDGAYEQYF. Incomplete CDR3 DNA: TGTGCCAGCAGCCGAGACGGGGCCTACGAG.

This clone was recorded a few times. With the read ending 3 residues before the CDR3 end, the germline J gene is used to fill in that end. V is TRBV2 and J is TRBJ1-5; 9 positions match TRBD1. The V segment lost 6 bases and the J segment 2 bases; nucleotides outside the gene matches: 5. The CDR3 extends over 15 amino acids. Per germline, CDR1 SNHLY and CDR2 FYNNEI. CDR3: CASRNRTGGNQPQHF. The sequenced CDR3 bases are TGTGCCAGCAGGAACCGGACAGGGGGCAATCAGCCC.

As for this clone: Sequencing ends 3 residues short of the CDR3 end; the germline J gene provides the rest. The V and J genes are TRBV19 and TRBJ2-1, with 10 bases identical to TRBD1. The CDR3 length is 19 residues. J lost 0 bases, V lost 5 bases, and 13 bases had no gene match. CDR1 and CDR2 (germline): LNHDA, SQIVND (reference sequence). The sequenced CDR3 bases are TGTGCCAGTAGTCGACAGGGGGCCACCCTCCTTAGCTCCTACAATGAG. As protein: CASSRQGATLLSSYNE. The whole CDR3 protein reads CASSRQGATLLSSYNEQFF.

This clone was observed a few times. Read coverage stops 3 residues before the CDR3 terminus; the germline J gene supplies the remainder. The chain joins TRBV11-2 to TRBJ2-1; weak D call: TRBD2 (5 bases). The CDR3 covers 14 residues. The germline V gene encodes CDR1 SGHAT and CDR2 FQNNGV. Trimming stripped 0 bases from V and 4 bases from J, with 7 bases between. CDR3 DNA (partial): TGTGCCAGCAGCTTAGAGTCGGGGTACAATGAG. Protein sequence: CASSLESGYNE. The full CDR3 protein reads CASSLESGYNEQFF.

To note about this clone: The observed sequence ends 3 residues before the CDR3 terminus, with the missing tail filled in from the germline J gene. The chain employs TRBV2 and TRBJ1-1; 9 nucleotides agree with TRBD1. The germline V gene encodes CDR1 SNHLY and CDR2 FYNNEI. This CDR3 is 12 amino acids long. The sequenced part of the CDR3 DNA is TGTGCCAGCAGTGATACGACAGGGGGA. Translating it yields CASSDTTGG. The whole CDR3 region reads CASSDTTGGAFF.

Regarding this clone: The junction departs from the called germline gene at one end, perhaps through a read error. The CDR3 extends 3 residues past the end of the read, so its final part is completed from the germline J gene. The gene calls are TRBV19 and TRBJ1-2; TRBD1 matches 11 bases. CDR3 length: 17 residues. Looked up from germline, CDR1 is LNHDA and CDR2 is SQIVND (reference sequence). The part of the CDR3 DNA that was read is TGTGCCAGTAGTATTCGTTTAGGGACAGGGGGGGACTACGGC. As protein: CASSIRLGTGGDYG. The whole CDR3 protein reads CASSIRLGTGGDYGYTF.

At least ten counts were recorded for this clone. The read gets to within 3 residues of the CDR3 end, and the germline J gene fills in the rest. The chain has TRBV7-9 and TRBJ2-1; 7 nucleotides align to TRBD1. CDR3 length: 15 amino acids. V was pared by 5 bases and J by 2 bases, with 6 bases of the junction left unmatched. Germline lookup yields CDR1 SEHNR and CDR2 FQNEAQ (reference sequence). Here the CDR3 reads CASSPQGSAYNEQFF. The sequenced part of the CDR3 DNA is TGTGCCAGCAGCCCACAGGGGTCCGCCTACAATGAG.

A note on this clone: Coverage ceases 3 residues before the CDR3 finishes, and the germline J gene fills in the end. This specimen includes other DNA sequences encoding the same CDR3. V gene TRBV19 combines with J gene TRBJ2-5, with D possibly TRBD2 on 6 matching bases. This CDR3 is 13 amino acids long. In germline, CDR1 is LNHDA, CDR2 SQIVND (reference sequence). Trimming shortened V by 4 bases and J by 6 bases, and 12 bases separated the two germline ends. The CDR3: CASSTGGWQTQYF. CDR3 bases read: TGTGCCAGTAGTACCGGGGGTTGGCAGACC.

This clone was counted many times. Read coverage stops 3 residues before the CDR3 terminus; the germline J gene supplies the remainder. This sample includes further DNA sequences coding for the same CDR3. The gene calls are TRBV18 and TRBJ2-3; no firm D call. There are 13 residues in the CDR3. V was trimmed by 3 bases and J by 6 bases, leaving 10 bases between them. Germline lookup yields CDR1 KGHSH and CDR2 LQKENI. CDR3 bases read: TGTGCCAGCTCACCGAAAAGGGTTGATACG. This translates into CASSPKRVDT. The whole CDR3 reads CASSPKRVDTQYF.

The table lists this clone with many counts. The CDR3 is cut off 3 residues early in the read; its end comes from the germline J gene. This chain links TRBV6-2 or TRBV6-3 with TRBJ1-1; tentatively, D is TRBD1 (5 bases). There are 14 residues in the CDR3. Germline CDR1 and CDR2: MNHEY and SVGEGT. The V gene lost 0 bases and the J gene lost 1 base, with 6 bases spanning the gap. CDR3 residues: CASSYSQGNTEAFF. The sequenced part of the CDR3 DNA is TGTGCCAGCAGTTACTCGCAGGGGAACACTGAA.

This clone appeared a few times. Sequencing ends 3 residues short of the CDR3 end; the germline J gene provides the rest. The gene calls are TRBV18 and TRBJ2-1, with TRBD2 matching 14 bases. The V gene end was trimmed by 5 bases and the J gene end by 5 bases; junction bases not matched to a gene: 2. The CDR3 loop spans 15 amino acids. CDR1 KGHSH and CDR2 LQKENI come from the germline V gene. Incomplete CDR3 DNA: TGTGCCAGCTCATCGGGACTAGCGGGAGACAATGAG. Its protein product is CASSSGLAGDNE. The CDR3 reads in full as CASSSGLAGDNEQFF.

This clone has at least ten counts. Read sequence stops 3 residues before the CDR3 end, and the germline J gene provides the missing end. V and J are TRBV30 and TRBJ1-1; D is unclear. The V gene's germline CDR1 is GTSNPN and CDR2 SVGIG (reference sequence). The CDR3 covers 12 residues. V was pared by 1 base and J by 4 bases, with 7 bases between. CDR3 region: CAWSALPTEAFF. CDR3 bases read: TGTGCCTGGAGTGCTCTTCCCACTGAA.

This clone was seen at least ten times. The read comes to an end 3 residues before the CDR3 does, leaving the germline J gene to fill in the end. The gene calls are TRBV6-2 or TRBV6-3 and TRBJ2-2; TRBD1 agrees at 7 bases. The CDR3 runs 14 residues. J was trimmed by 6 bases and V by 8 bases; bases with no gene match: 9. CDR1 and CDR2 from the germline V gene are MNHEY and SVGEGT. The sequenced part of the CDR3 DNA is TGTGCCAGCCGTATCTTAGGGGGCGCCGGGGAG. Protein sequence: CASRILGGAGE. The full-length CDR3 reads as CASRILGGAGELFF.

To note about this clone: Sequencing ends 3 residues short of the CDR3 end; the germline J gene provides the rest. The chain employs TRBV19 and TRBJ2-1, with a possible D match to TRBD2 (6 bases). There are 15 residues in the CDR3. Germline loops: CDR1 LNHDA, CDR2 SQIVND (reference sequence). V was pared by 3 bases and J by 7 bases, with 16 bases between. The CDR3: CASSIEGEGLNEQFF. Incomplete CDR3 DNA: TGTGCCAGTAGTATCGAAGGAGAGGGACTTAATGAG.